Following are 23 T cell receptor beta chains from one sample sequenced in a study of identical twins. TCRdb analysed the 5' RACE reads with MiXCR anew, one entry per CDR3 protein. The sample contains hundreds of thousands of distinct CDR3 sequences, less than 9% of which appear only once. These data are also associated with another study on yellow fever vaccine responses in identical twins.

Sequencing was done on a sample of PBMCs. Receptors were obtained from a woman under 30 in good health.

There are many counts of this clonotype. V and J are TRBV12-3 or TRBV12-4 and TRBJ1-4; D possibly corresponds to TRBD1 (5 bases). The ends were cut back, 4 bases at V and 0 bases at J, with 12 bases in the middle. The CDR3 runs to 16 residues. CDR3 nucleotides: TGTGCCAGCAGTTCCCGTTGGGGGTCAACTAATGAAAAACTGTTTTTT. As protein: CASSSRWGSTNEKLFF.

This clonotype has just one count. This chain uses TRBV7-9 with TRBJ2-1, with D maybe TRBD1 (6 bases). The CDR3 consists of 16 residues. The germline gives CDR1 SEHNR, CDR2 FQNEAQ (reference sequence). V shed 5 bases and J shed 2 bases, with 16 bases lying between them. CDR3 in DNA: TGTGCCAGCAGCCTAAAGACAGGTCTCACCTACAATGAGCAGTTCTTC. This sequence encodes CASSLKTGLTYNEQFF.

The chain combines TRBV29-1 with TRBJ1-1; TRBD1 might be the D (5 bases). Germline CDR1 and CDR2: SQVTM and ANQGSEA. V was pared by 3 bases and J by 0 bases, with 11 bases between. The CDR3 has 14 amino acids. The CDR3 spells CSVDRVGLNTEAFF. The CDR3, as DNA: TGCAGCGTTGACAGGGTCGGCTTGAACACTGAAGCTTTCTTT.

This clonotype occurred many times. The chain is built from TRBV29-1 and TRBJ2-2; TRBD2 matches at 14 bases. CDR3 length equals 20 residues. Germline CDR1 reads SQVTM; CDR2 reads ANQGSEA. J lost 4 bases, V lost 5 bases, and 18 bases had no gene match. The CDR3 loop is CSVYSFIGTSGSSVTGELFF. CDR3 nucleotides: TGCAGCGTTTACTCCTTCATCGGGACTAGCGGGAGTTCGGTCACCGGGGAGCTGTTTTTT.

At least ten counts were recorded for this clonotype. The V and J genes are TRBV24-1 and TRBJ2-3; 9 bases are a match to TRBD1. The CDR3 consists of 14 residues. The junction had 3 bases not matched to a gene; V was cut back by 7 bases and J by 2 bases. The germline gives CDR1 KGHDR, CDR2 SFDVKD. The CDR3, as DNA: TGTGCCACCAGCAGGACAGGGGACACAGATACGCAGTATTTT. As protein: CATSRTGDTDTQYF.

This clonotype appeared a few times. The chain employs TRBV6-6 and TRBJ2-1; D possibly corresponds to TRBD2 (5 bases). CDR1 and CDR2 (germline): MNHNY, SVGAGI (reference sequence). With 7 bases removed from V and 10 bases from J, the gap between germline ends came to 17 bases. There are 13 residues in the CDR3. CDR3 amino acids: CASIRSVAGEQFF. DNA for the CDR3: TGTGCCAGCATCAGGTCAGTGGCGGGCGAGCAGTTCTTC.

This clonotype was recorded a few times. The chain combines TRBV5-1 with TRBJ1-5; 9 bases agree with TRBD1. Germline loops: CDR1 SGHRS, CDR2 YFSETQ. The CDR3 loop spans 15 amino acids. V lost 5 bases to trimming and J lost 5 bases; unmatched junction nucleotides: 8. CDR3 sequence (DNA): TGCGCCAGCAGTACCGGGACAGGGAGATATCAGCCCCAGCATTTT. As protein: CASSTGTGRYQPQHF.

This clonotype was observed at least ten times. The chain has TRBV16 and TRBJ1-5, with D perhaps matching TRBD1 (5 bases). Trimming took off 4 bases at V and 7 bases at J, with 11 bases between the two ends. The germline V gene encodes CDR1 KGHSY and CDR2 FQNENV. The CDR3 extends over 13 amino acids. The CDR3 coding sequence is TGTGCCAGCAGCCCAGGCAGGGTACAGCCCCAGCATTTT. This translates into CASSPGRVQPQHF.

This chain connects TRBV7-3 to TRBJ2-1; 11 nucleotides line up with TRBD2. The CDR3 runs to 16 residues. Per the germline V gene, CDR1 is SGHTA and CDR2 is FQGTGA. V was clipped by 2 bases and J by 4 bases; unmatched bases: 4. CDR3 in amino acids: CASSLVPSGRYNEQFF. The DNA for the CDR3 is TGTGCCAGCAGCTTAGTCCCTAGCGGGAGGTACAATGAGCAGTTCTTC.

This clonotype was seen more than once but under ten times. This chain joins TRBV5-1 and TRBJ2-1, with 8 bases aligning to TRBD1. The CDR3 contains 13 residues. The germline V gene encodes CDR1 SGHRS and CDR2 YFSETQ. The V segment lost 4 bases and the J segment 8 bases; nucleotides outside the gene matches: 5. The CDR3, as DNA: TGCGCCAGCAGCCCGGACAGGGCCGATGAGCAGTTCTTC. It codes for CASSPDRADEQFF.

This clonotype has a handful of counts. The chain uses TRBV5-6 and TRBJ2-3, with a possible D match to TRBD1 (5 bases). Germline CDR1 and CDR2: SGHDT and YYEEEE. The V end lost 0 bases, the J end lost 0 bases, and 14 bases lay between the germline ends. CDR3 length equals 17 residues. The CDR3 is CASSLALRTSSTDTQYF. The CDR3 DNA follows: TGTGCCAGCAGCTTGGCCCTCAGGACATCTAGCACAGATACGCAGTATTTT.

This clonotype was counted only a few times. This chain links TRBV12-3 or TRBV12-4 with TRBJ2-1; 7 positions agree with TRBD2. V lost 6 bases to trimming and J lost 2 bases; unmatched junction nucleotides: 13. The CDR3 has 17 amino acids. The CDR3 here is CASSSAASGDPYNEQFF. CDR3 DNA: TGTGCCAGCAGCTCCGCAGCTAGCGGTGACCCCTACAATGAGCAGTTCTTC.

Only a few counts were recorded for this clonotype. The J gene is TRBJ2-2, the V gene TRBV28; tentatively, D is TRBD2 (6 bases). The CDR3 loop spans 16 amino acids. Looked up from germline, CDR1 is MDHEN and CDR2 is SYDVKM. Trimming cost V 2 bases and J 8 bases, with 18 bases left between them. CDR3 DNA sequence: TGTGCCAGCAGTTTAGACATTAGCGGTTTTAGGGGGGAGCTGTTTTTT. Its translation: CASSLDISGFRGELFF.

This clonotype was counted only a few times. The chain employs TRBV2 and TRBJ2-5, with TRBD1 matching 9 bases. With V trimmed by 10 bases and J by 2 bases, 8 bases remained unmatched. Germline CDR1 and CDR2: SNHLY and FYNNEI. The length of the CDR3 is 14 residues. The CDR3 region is CATKKGQGQETQYF. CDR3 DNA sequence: TGTGCCACCAAAAAAGGACAGGGGCAAGAGACCCAGTACTTC.

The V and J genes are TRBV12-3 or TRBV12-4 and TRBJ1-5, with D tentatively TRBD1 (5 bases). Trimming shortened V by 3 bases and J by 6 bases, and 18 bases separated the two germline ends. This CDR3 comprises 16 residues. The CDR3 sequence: CASSFSRRVGGQPQHF. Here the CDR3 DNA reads TGTGCCAGCAGTTTTTCACGCAGGGTCGGAGGTCAGCCCCAGCATTTT.

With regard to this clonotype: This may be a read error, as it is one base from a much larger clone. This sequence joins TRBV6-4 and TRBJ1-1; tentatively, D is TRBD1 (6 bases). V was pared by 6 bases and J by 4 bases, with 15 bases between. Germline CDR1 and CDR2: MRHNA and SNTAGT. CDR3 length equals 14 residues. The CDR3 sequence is CASRGGGESTEAFF. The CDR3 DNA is TGTGCCAGCAGAGGGGGAGGAGAGAGCACTGAAGCTTTCTTT.

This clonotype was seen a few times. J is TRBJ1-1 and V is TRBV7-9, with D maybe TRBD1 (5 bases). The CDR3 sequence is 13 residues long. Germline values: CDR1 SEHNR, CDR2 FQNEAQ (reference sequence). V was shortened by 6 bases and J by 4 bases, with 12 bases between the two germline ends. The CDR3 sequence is CASRGVGRTEAFF. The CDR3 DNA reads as TGTGCCAGCAGAGGGGTAGGTCGCACTGAAGCTTTCTTT.

CDR3 nucleotides: TGTGCCAGCAGCTTTGGCGGCGGCGGTGAAGCTTTCTTT. Amino acids: CASSFGGGGEAFF. This chain links TRBV7-9 with TRBJ1-1; D remains unclear. Germline values: CDR1 SEHNR, CDR2 FQNEAQ (reference sequence). The ends were cut back, 3 bases at V and 7 bases at J, with 12 bases in the middle. The CDR3 is 13 amino acids.

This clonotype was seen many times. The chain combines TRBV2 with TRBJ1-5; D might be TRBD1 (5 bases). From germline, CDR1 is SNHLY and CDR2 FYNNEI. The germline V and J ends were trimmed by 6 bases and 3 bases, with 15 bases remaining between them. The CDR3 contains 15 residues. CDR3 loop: CASRPEGNNNQPQHF. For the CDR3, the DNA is TGTGCCAGCAGGCCAGAGGGGAATAACAATCAGCCCCAGCATTTT.

The CDR3 DNA reads TGCAGCCAGTCCCGGGGAGAGACCCAGTACTTC. It is translated as CSQSRGETQYF. The V gene is TRBV29-1, the J gene TRBJ2-5; tentatively, D is TRBD2 (5 bases). The V end was cut by 8 bases, the J end by 4 bases, with 11 bases between. The germline V gene encodes CDR1 SQVTM and CDR2 ANQGSEA. The CDR3 loop spans 11 amino acids.

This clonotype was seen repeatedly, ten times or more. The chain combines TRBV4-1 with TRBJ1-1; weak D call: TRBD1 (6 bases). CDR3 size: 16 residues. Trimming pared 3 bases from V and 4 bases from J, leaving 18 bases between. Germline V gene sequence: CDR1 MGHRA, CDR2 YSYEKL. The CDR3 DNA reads TGCGCCAGCAGCCACCCCCTGGTAGGGGGGGGCACTGAAGCTTTCTTT. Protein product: CASSHPLVGGGTEAFF.

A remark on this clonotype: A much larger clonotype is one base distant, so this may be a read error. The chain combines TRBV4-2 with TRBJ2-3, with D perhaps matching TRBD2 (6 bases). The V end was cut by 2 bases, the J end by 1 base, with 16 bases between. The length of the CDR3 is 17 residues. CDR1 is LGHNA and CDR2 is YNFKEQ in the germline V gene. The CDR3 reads CASSQNALAEGTDTQYF. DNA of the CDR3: TGTGCCAGCAGCCAAAATGCACTAGCTGAAGGCACAGATACGCAGTATTTT.

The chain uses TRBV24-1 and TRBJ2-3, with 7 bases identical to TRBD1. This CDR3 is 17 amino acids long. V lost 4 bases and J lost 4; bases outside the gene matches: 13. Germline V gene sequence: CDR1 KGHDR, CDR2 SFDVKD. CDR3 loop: CATSDRGQDGLSDTQYF. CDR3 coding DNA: TGTGCCACCAGTGACAGAGGACAGGACGGACTCTCAGATACGCAGTATTTT.